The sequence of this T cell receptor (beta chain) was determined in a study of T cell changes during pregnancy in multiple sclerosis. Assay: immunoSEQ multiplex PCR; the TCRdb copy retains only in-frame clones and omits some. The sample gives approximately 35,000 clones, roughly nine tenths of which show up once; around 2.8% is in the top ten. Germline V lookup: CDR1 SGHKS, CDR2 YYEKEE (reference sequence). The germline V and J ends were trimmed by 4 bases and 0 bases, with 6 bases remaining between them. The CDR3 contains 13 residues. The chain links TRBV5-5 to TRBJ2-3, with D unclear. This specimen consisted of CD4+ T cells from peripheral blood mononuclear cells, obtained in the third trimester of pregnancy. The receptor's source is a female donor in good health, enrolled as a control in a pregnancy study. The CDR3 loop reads CASSAASTDTQYF. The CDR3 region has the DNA TGTGCCAGCAGCGCGGCTAGCACAGATACGCAGTATTTT. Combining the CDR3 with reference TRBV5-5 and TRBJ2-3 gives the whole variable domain DAGVTQSPTHLIKTRGQQVTLRCSPISGHKSVSWYQQVLGQGPQFIFQYYEKEERGRGNFPDRFSARQFPNYSSELNVNALLLGDSALYLCASSAASTDTQYFGPGTRLTVL.